This record covers a single T cell receptor beta chain. This clone's antigen is unknown. The sample holds no much larger clone one base away, and base qualities are not on file. The data derive from a study of robustness of blood B and T cell sequencing (dated by TCRdb to 2016 to 2018). Study-wide context: The study was designed to determine how much peripheral blood is required to reliably characterize an individual's TCRbeta and IgG repertoires. Two replicate TCRbeta cDNA libraries were prepared from one shared RNA pool from a single 10 ml draw, serving as technical replicates. In each of the approximately 10 independently drawn blood samples, TCRbeta and IgG repertoires were quantified. Summary of the overall study and its limitations: No improvement in the overlap of rare TCRbeta clonotypes was observed when tubes were pooled, implying that much larger blood volumes would be needed for rare TCRbeta clonotypes to be captured. Evidence of cross-contamination, likely resulting from batch processing, was observed in one pair of TCRbeta libraries, and the UMI-sequence pairs shared between the two libraries were removed. Every single 10 ml sample contained the 1,000 most abundant TCRbeta clonotypes from the pooled draws. Immediate fractionation was required for EDTA tubes, so the use of EDTA tubes in multi-site collections was limited. A full plateau was not reached by TCRbeta rarefaction curves, suggesting under-sequencing or many low-abundance clonotypes. Between the technical replicate libraries, approximately 95% of the top 10,000 TCRbeta clonotypes in one library were also present in the other library. Combining 3 or 4 tubes (roughly 28-45 ml blood) brought coverage of the top 10,000 TCRbeta clonotypes close to saturation.

The junction carries 12 bases between V and J, which are trimmed by 8 bases and 4 bases respectively. Taken from cysteine to phenylalanine, the CDR3 has 12 residues. Just CDR3 DNA is preserved here, 36 bases in frame from base 1. According to the germline V gene (reference sequence), CDR1 reads MNHEY and CDR2 reads SMNVEV. Libraries came from PCR. The sequencer listed for this sample is Illumina MiSeq. Synthesis of cDNA relied on SMARTScribe reverse transcriptase together with a 5' template-switch oligo that added a universal priming site. The template-switch oligo carried a 12-nucleotide random unique molecular identifier (UMI) that tagged each cDNA molecule. During reverse transcription, chain-specific reverse primers targeted TCRbeta transcripts. Uracil DNA glycosylase treatment removed residual template-switch adapters, and cDNA was purified with a Qiagen MinElute kit. The first PCR used KAPA HiFi HotStart ReadyMix for approximately 25 cycles, split across four 50 ul reactions with step-out primers. Before any further amplification, the products of the first-round PCR were gel-purified. Illumina Nextera adapters were attached in a second PCR of eight to nine cycles, and the libraries were then purified and pooled. A 50-nucleotide 5' read captured the UMI barcode for each TCRbeta molecule. From the authors' description of their analysis: Reads were grouped by UMI into consensus reads using the MIGEC toolkit. PEAR was used to merge forward and reverse consensus reads, producing the final reads. Identical UMI-sequence pairs found in more than one library were treated as cross-sample contamination and removed by a custom decontamination script. MIGMAP, a wrapper around IgBLAST, was used for V(D)J assignment and CDR3 extraction. TCR clonotypes were defined by identical V gene, J gene and CDR3 amino acid sequence, and CDR1 and CDR2 were left unsequenced. The public reads were run again by TCRdb, first through fastp at Q25 and then through MiXCR, and only productive beta chains were kept. Identical CDR3 protein sequences are pooled into one entry, listed with their most common genes and DNA. The V and J calls were determined by TCRdb, not by the authors. This sample has several hundred distinct CDR3 sequences in its table, and about 79% of those were observed once. Around 40% of the sample is held by the ten biggest clonotypes.

TCRbeta repertoires were quantified from mRNA rather than genomic DNA, which captures expressed receptors. Without cell sorting, buffy coat leukocytes were collected into Trizol, and RNA was extracted using the Direct-zol RNA MiniPrep Plus kit. To separate plasma, buffy coat and red blood cells, the EDTA blood tubes were centrifuged right away at 4 degrees C. This sequence originates from a human donor in good health. Input material: peripheral blood. The V and J segments used are TRBV27 and TRBJ2-7; there is no confident call for the D gene. The sequenced DNA: TGTGCCAGCCAAGGGTCCTCTTACGAGCAGTACTTC. It is translated as CASQGSSYEQYF.